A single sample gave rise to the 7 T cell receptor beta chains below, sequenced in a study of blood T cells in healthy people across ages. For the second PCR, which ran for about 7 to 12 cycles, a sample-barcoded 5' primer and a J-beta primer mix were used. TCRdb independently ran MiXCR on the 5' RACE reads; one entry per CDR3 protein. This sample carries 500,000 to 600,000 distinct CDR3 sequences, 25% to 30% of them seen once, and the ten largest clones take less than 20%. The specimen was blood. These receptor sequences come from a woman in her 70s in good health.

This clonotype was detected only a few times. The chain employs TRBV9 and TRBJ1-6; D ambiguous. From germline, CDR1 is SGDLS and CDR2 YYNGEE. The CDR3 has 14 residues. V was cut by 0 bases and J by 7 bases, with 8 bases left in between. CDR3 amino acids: CASSVAGTNSPLHF. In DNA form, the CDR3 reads TGTGCCAGCAGCGTAGCTGGAACGAATTCACCCCTCCACTTT.

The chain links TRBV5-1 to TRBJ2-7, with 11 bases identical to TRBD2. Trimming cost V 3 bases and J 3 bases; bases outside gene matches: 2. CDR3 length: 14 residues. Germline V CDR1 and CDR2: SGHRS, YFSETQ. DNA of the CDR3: TGCGCCAGCAGCTGGCTAGCGGGGGGCTACGAGCAGTACTTC. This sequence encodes CASSWLAGGYEQYF.

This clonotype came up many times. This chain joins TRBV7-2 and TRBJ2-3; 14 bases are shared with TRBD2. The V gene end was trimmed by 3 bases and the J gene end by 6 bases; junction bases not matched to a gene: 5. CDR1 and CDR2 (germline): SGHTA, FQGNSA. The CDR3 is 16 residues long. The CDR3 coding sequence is TGTGCCAGCAGCTTGACCGGGACTAGCGGGGGTGATACGCAGTATTTT. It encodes CASSLTGTSGGDTQYF.

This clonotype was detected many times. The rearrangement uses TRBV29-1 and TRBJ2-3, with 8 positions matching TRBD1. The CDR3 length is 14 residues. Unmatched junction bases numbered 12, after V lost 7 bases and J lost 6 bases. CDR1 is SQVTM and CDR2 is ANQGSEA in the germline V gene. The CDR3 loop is CSASPRQGTDTQYF. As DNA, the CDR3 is TGCAGCGCCTCCCCAAGACAGGGGACGGATACGCAGTATTTT.

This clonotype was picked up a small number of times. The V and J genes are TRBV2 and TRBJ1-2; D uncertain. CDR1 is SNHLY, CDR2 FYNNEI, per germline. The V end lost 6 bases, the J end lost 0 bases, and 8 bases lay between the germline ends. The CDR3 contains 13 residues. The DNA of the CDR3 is TGTGCCAGCAGGGCAGGTCCTAACTATGGCTACACCTTC. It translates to CASRAGPNYGYTF.

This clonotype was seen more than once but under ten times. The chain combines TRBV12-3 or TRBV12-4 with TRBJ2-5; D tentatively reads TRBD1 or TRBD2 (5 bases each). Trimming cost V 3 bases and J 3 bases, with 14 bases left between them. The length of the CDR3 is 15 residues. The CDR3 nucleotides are TGTGCCAGCAGTTTGGGGACCTATACGAAAGAGACCCAGTACTTC. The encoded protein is CASSLGTYTKETQYF.

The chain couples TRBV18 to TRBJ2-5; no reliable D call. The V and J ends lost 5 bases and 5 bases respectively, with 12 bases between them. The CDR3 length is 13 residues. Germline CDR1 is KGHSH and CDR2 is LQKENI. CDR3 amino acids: CASSSQRAETQYF. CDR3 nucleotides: TGTGCCAGCTCATCTCAAAGGGCGGAGACCCAGTACTTC.